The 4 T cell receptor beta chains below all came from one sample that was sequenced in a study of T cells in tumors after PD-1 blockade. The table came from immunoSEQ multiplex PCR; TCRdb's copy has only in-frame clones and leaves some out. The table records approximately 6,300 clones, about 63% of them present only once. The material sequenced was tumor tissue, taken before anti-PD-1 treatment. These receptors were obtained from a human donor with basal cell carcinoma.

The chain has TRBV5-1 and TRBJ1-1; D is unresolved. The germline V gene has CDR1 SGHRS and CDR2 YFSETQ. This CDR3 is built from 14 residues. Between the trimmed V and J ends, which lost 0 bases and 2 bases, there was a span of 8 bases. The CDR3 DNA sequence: TGCGCCAGCAGCTTGGAGGGCAGAAACACTGAAGCTTTCTTT. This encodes CASSLEGRNTEAFF.

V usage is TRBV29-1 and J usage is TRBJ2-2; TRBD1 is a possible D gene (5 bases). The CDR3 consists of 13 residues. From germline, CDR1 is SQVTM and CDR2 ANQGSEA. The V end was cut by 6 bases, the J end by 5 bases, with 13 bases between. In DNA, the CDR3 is TGCAGCGTCCGGACCAGGGATACCGGGGAGCTGTTTTTT. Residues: CSVRTRDTGELFF.

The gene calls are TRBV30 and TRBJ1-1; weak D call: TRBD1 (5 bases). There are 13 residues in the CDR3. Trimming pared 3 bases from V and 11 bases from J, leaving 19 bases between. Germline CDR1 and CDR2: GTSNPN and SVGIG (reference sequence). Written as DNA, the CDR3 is TGTGCCTGGAGACTCGCCGCGGGACTTGGGGCTTTCTTT. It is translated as CAWRLAAGLGAFF.

The CDR3 sequence is CSVERENYGYTF. The CDR3 DNA reads as TGCAGCGTGGAGAGGGAGAACTATGGCTACACCTTC. V is TRBV29-1 and J is TRBJ1-2; no clear D. The CDR3 is 12 residues long. V lost 6 bases, J lost 2 bases, and 10 bases lay in between. Germline-derived CDR1 and CDR2 are SQVTM and ANQGSEA.